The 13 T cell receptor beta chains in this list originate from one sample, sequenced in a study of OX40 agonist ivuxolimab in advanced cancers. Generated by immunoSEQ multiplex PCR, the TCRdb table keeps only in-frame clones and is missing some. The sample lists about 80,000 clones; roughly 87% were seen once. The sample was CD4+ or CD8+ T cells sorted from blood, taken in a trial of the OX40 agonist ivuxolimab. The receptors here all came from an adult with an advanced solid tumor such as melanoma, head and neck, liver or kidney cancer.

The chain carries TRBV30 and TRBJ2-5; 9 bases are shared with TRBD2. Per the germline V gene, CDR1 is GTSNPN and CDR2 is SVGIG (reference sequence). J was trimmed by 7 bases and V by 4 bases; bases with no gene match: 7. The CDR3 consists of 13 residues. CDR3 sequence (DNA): TGTGCCTGGATATTAGCGGGGGTAGGGACCCAGTACTTC. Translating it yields CAWILAGVGTQYF. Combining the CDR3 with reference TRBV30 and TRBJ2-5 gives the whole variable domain SQTIHQWPATLVQPVGSPLSLECTVEGTSNPNLYWYRQAAGRGLQLLFYSVGIGQISSEVPQNLSASRPQDRQFILSSKKLLLSDSGFYLCAWILAGVGTQYFGPGTRLLVL.

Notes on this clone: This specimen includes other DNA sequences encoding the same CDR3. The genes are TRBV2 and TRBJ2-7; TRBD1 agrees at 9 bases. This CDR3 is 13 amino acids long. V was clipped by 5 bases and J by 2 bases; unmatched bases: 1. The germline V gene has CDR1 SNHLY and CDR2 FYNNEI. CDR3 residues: CASSRQGAYEQYF. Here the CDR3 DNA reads TGTGCCAGCAGTAGACAGGGGGCCTACGAGCAGTACTTC.

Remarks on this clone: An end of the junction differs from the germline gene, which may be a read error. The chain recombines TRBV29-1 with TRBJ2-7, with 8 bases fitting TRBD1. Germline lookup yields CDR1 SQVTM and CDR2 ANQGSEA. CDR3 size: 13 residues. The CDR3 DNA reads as TGCAGCGCTGAACTACAGGGGGCCTACGAGCAGTACTTC. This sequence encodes CSAELQGAYEQYF.

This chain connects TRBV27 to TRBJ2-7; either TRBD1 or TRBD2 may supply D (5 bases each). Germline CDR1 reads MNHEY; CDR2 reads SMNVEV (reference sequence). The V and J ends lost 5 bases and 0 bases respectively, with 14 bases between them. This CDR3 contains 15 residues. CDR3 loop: CASSHPPGASYEQYF. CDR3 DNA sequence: TGTGCCAGCAGTCACCCCCCCGGGGCCTCCTACGAGCAGTACTTC.

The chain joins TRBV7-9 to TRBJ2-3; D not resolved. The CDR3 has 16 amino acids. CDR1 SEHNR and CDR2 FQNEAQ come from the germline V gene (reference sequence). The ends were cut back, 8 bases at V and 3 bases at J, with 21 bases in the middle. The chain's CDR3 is CASAVFPRTRTDTQYF. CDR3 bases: TGTGCCAGCGCCGTTTTCCCCCGCACACGGACAGATACGCAGTATTTT.

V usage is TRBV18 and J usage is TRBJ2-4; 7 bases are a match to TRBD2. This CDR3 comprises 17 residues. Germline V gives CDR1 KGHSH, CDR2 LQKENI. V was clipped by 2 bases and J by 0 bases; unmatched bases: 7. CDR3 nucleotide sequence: TGTGCCAGCTCACCAAGCGGGGCGGGAATAGCCAAAAACATTCAGTACTTC. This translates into CASSPSGAGIAKNIQYF.

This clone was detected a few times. The CDR3 region is CASSVQDRRGTEAFF. For the CDR3, the DNA is TGTGCCAGCAGTGTTCAGGATCGAAGAGGGACTGAAGCTTTCTTT. V gene TRBV6-4 combines with J gene TRBJ1-1; D is ambiguous. The CDR3 has 15 amino acids. Per the germline V gene, CDR1 is MRHNA and CDR2 is SNTAGT. Trimming shortened V by 4 bases and J by 5 bases, and 17 bases separated the two germline ends.

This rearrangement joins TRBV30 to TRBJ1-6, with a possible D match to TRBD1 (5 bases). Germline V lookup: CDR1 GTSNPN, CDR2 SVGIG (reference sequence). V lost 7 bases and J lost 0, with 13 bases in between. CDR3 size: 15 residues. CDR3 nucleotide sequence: TGTGCCTCGCGGTTCGGGGGCTCCTATAATTCACCCCTCCACTTT. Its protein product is CASRFGGSYNSPLHF.

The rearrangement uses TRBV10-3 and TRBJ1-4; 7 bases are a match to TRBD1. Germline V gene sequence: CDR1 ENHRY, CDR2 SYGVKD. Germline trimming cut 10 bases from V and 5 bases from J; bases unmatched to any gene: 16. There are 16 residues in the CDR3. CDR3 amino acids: CATGKGGAGLNEKLFF. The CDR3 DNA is TGTGCCACCGGAAAAGGGGGCGCGGGCTTAAATGAAAAACTGTTTTTT.

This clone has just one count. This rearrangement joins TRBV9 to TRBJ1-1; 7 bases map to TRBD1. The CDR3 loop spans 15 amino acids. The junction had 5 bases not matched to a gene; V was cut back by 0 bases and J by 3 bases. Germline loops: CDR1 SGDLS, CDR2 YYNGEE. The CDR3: CASSVGRGRDTEAFF. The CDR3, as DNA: TGTGCCAGCAGCGTAGGAAGGGGGCGGGACACTGAAGCTTTCTTT.

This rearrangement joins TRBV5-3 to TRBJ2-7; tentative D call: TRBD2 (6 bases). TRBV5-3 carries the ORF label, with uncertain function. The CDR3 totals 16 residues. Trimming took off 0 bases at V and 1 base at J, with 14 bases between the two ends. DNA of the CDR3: TGTGCCAGAAGCTTGGCACTGCGGGAACCTTCCTACGAGCAGTACTTC. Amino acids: CARSLALREPSYEQYF.

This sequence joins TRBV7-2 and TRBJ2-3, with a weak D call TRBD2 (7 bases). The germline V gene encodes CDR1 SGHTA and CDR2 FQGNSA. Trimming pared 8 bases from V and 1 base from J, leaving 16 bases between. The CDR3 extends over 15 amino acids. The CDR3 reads CASGGGGRRTDTQYF. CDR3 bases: TGTGCCAGCGGAGGGGGGGGGCGCCGCACAGATACGCAGTATTTT.

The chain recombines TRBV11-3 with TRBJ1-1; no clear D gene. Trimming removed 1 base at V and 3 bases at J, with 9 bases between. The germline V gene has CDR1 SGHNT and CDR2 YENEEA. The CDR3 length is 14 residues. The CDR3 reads CASSLGSGDTEAFF. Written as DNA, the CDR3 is TGTGCCAGCAGCTTAGGATCGGGTGACACTGAAGCTTTCTTT.